This entry lists 15 T cell receptor beta chains sequenced from one sample in a study of technical replicates of blood from a handful of donors. TCRdb's copy holds only in-frame clones and misses some; the assay was immunoSEQ multiplex PCR. Of around 69,000 clones listed, about 86% were seen once; the top ten hold 5.1%. The sequencing input was PBMCs. These receptors came from a human donor in good health. Some clones in this sample may be carry-over from other donors' samples.

The gene calls are TRBV4-3 and TRBJ2-1; perhaps TRBD1 as D (6 bases). The CDR3 contains 15 residues. CDR1 LGHNA and CDR2 YSLEER come from the germline V gene. V was clipped by 3 bases and J by 4 bases, with 13 bases between them. The CDR3 here is CASSQYRDRYNEQFF. The CDR3, as DNA: TGCGCCAGCAGCCAGTATAGAGACAGGTACAATGAGCAGTTCTTC.

The chain has TRBV25-1 and TRBJ1-2; TRBD1 matches at 7 bases. V was pared by 2 bases and J by 0 bases, with 6 bases of the junction left unmatched. This CDR3 is built from 16 residues. CDR1 is MGHDK and CDR2 is SYGVNS in the germline V gene. The CDR3 is CASSERGQTANYGYTF. The CDR3 DNA follows: TGTGCCAGCAGTGAAAGGGGGCAGACAGCTAACTATGGCTACACCTTC.

This chain links TRBV7-8 with TRBJ1-1; D gene unclear. The CDR3 consists of 15 residues. Per the germline V gene, CDR1 is SGHVS and CDR2 is FQNEAQ. Trimming pared 5 bases from V and 1 base from J, leaving 14 bases between. Written as DNA, the CDR3 is TGTGCCAGCAGCGCCTGGGGAGGCAGGAACACTGAAGCTTTCTTT. Translated, it gives CASSAWGGRNTEAFF.

The chain joins TRBV10-3 to TRBJ2-5; 10 bases are a match to TRBD2. In germline, CDR1 is ENHRY, CDR2 SYGVKD. Trimming cost V 4 bases and J 2 bases; bases outside gene matches: 4. This CDR3 is built from 15 residues. CDR3 residues: CAISALAGLQETQYF. The CDR3 DNA sequence: TGTGCCATCAGTGCACTAGCGGGGCTACAAGAGACCCAGTACTTC.

The chain recombines TRBV5-5 with TRBJ2-5; 9 nucleotides agree with TRBD2. The CDR3 is 15 residues long. The trim removed 4 bases at V and 5 bases at J, leaving 9 bases unmatched. The germline CDR1 and CDR2 sequences are SGHKS and YYEKEE (reference sequence). CDR3 coding DNA: TGTGCCAGCAGCGGTCCGGGACTAGCATTGGAGACCCAGTACTTC. This codes for CASSGPGLALETQYF.

The V and J genes are TRBV19 and TRBJ2-1; TRBD1 agrees at 7 bases. The CDR3 spans 13 residues. The trim removed 5 bases at V and 4 bases at J, leaving 2 bases unmatched. Germline CDR1 LNHDA, CDR2 SQIVND (reference sequence). The CDR3 protein is CASSPGGYNEQFF. The CDR3 DNA reads TGTGCCAGTAGTCCAGGGGGATACAATGAGCAGTTCTTC.

A remark on this clone: The same CDR3 is also encoded by other DNA sequences in this sample. The rearrangement links TRBV27 to TRBJ1-2; maybe TRBD1 (6 bases). Trimming cost V 5 bases and J 2 bases, with 9 bases left between them. From germline, CDR1 is MNHEY and CDR2 SMNVEV (reference sequence). The CDR3 is made up of 13 amino acids. CDR3 residues: CASSPRGNYGYTF. The CDR3 bases are TGTGCCAGCAGTCCTAGGGGGAACTATGGCTACACCTTC.

By frequency in the sample, this clone is medium-sized. This chain links TRBV5-4 with TRBJ2-5; 8 bases map to TRBD2. The CDR3 spans 16 residues. Germline lookup yields CDR1 SGHNT and CDR2 YYREEE (reference sequence). After removal of 0 bases from V and 0 bases from J, the junction contained 4 bases not matched to a gene. The CDR3 DNA follows: TGTGCCAGCAGCTTGGTTTTAGCGGGGTACCAAGAGACCCAGTACTTC. Amino acids: CASSLVLAGYQETQYF.

This clone has only a few counts. This sequence joins TRBV4-3 and TRBJ1-6; 8 bases align to TRBD1. Germline loops: CDR1 LGHNA, CDR2 YSLEER. J lost 13 bases, V lost 0 bases, and 8 bases had no gene match. This CDR3 spans 15 amino acids. The CDR3 here is CASSQETGGFFPLHF. In nucleotides, the CDR3 is TGCGCCAGCAGCCAAGAAACAGGGGGTTTTTTCCCCCTCCACTTT.

The V gene is TRBV30, the J gene TRBJ2-1, with D tentatively TRBD2 (6 bases). CDR1 is GTSNPN, CDR2 SVGIG, per germline (reference sequence). The V end was cut by 2 bases, the J end by 11 bases, with 10 bases between. This CDR3 has 11 residues. The CDR3 DNA follows: TGTGCCTGGAGTCGGGAGAGGCAGCAGTTCTTC. Residues: CAWSRERQQFF.

This clone came up once. The chain joins TRBV6-5 to TRBJ2-7, with D possibly matching TRBD2 (5 bases). The CDR3 is 16 residues long. The V and J ends lost 0 bases and 4 bases respectively, with 16 bases between them. CDR1 MNHEY and CDR2 SVGAGI come from the germline V gene. The CDR3 DNA reads as TGTGCCAGCAGTTACTCGAACGGCCGGGGAGTTTACGAGCAGTACTTC. Protein: CASSYSNGRGVYEQYF.

The rearrangement links TRBV4-2 to TRBJ2-7, with TRBD1 matching over 8 bases. The V gene end was trimmed by 0 bases and the J gene end by 2 bases; junction bases not matched to a gene: 6. The CDR3 length is 16 residues. Germline CDR1 LGHNA, CDR2 YNFKEQ. The CDR3 DNA follows: TGTGCCAGCAGCCAAGATTGGCAGGGGGCGCCCTACGAGCAGTACTTC. This encodes CASSQDWQGAPYEQYF.

The J gene is TRBJ1-2, the V gene TRBV27; TRBD1 matches 8 bases. The germline V gene encodes CDR1 MNHEY and CDR2 SMNVEV (reference sequence). CDR3 length: 15 residues. The V segment lost 3 bases and the J segment 6 bases; nucleotides outside the gene matches: 9. In DNA, the CDR3 is TGTGCCAGCAGTTTTCAGACAGGGGCCTTGGATGGCTACACCTTC. As protein: CASSFQTGALDGYTF.

The chain is built from TRBV5-5 and TRBJ1-5; 8 bases match TRBD1. V dropped 4 bases and J dropped 0; count of bases not matched to a gene: 0. The CDR3 has 14 amino acids. CDR1 SGHKS and CDR2 YYEKEE come from the germline V gene (reference sequence). CDR3 amino acids: CASSGTGSNQPQHF. In DNA, the CDR3 is TGTGCCAGCAGCGGGACAGGTAGCAATCAGCCCCAGCATTTT.

This chain uses TRBV9 with TRBJ2-5; TRBD2 is a possible D gene (6 bases). The V gene lost 4 bases and the J gene lost 7 bases, with 14 bases spanning the gap. The germline V gene has CDR1 SGDLS and CDR2 YYNGEE. The CDR3 extends over 13 amino acids. The CDR3 spells CASSPRPAGTQYF. DNA for the CDR3: TGTGCCAGCAGCCCCCGACCAGCGGGGACCCAGTACTTC.